This TCR beta chain originates from a study of T cells after yellow fever vaccination. On the study more broadly: Any fraction with a low cell number was prepared using SMART-Seq v4 Ultra Low Input. Findings and limits, study-wide: The booster saw the reappearance of most primary-vaccination clones (roughly 96% CD4, around 88% CD8). Weaker, the secondary response had a peak occurring faster, on day 5 versus 15.

Regarding this clonotype: Its antigen is unidentified.

UMIs and a universal primer site were added when TCR cDNA was made by 5'RACE template switching. TCRdb reanalysed the 5' RACE reads using MiXCR and keeps one entry per CDR3 protein. This sample yields 500,000 to 550,000 distinct CDR3 sequences, of which 20% to 25% are seen a single time; about 16% belongs to the top ten. The clonotype was recovered from a young man who received the YFV17D yellow fever vaccine. This sample comprised PBMCs, obtained 21 days after the first yellow fever vaccination.

CDR3 residues: CASSTARGSSYNEQFF. The CDR3, as DNA: TGTGCCAGCAGCACTGCTAGGGGGTCTTCCTACAATGAGCAGTTCTTC. This sequence joins TRBV7-2 and TRBJ2-1; weak D call: TRBD1 (6 bases). Germline values: CDR1 SGHTA, CDR2 FQGNSA. V dropped 5 bases and J dropped 1 base, with 15 bases sitting between them. This CDR3 contains 16 residues.